These 20 T cell receptor beta chains were sequenced from one sample in a study of blood T cell repertoires in COVID-19. The data were produced by immunoSEQ multiplex PCR, yet TCRdb's version contains in-frame clones alone and is incomplete. The data hold some 260,000 clones, with 70% to 90% observed a single time. The specimen was peripheral blood. The receptors here all came from a woman aged 25 to 39 with COVID-19, enrolled during active disease.

This sequence joins TRBV5-8 and TRBJ2-6, with D maybe TRBD2 (6 bases). CDR3 length: 19 amino acids. The V gene lost 4 bases and the J gene lost 1 base, with 21 bases spanning the gap. Germline V lookup: CDR1 SGHTS, CDR2 YDEGEE. The CDR3 nucleotides are TGTGCCAGCAGCGCTCTGGGCAGGACTATTTTATCTGGGGCCAACGTCCTGACTTTC. This codes for CASSALGRTILSGANVLTF.

V usage is TRBV11-2 and J usage is TRBJ2-1; 11 bases agree with TRBD2. The CDR3 is 15 residues long. Germline V gene lookup returns CDR1 SGHAT and CDR2 FQNNGV. After removal of 5 bases from V and 9 bases from J, the junction contained 9 bases not matched to a gene. DNA of the CDR3: TGTGCCAGCAGCCCGTTAGCGGGAGGGCCTGGTGAGCAGTTCTTC. This translates into CASSPLAGGPGEQFF.

The chain couples TRBV6-5 to TRBJ2-3, with a possible D match to TRBD2 (6 bases). The CDR3 has 13 amino acids. V was trimmed by 5 bases and J by 6 bases, leaving 12 bases between them. Germline values: CDR1 MNHEY, CDR2 SVGAGI. The CDR3 spells CASSPHLADTQYF. CDR3 bases: TGTGCCAGCAGTCCACACCTAGCGGATACGCAGTATTTT.

This chain connects TRBV5-6 to TRBJ2-2; no reliable D call. The CDR3 covers 13 residues. The germline V gene encodes CDR1 SGHDT and CDR2 YYEEEE. V was trimmed by 6 bases and J by 4 bases, leaving 10 bases between them. DNA for the CDR3: TGTGCCAGCACAGGCAGCTCCACCGGGGAGCTGTTTTTT. Amino acid sequence: CASTGSSTGELFF.

The rearrangement links TRBV5-5 to TRBJ2-7; TRBD1 matches at 9 bases. This CDR3 has 14 amino acids. Trimming took 4 bases from V and 6 from J; bases not matched to a gene: 8. Germline-derived CDR1 and CDR2 are SGHKS and YYEKEE (reference sequence). The CDR3 sequence is CASSIGTGRGEQYV. Written as DNA, the CDR3 is TGTGCCAGCAGCATCGGGACAGGGAGAGGCGAGCAGTACGTC.

The chain couples TRBV2 to TRBJ1-1; unclear D gene. The V and J ends lost 8 bases and 3 bases respectively, with 4 bases between them. The germline V gene has CDR1 SNHLY and CDR2 FYNNEI. This CDR3 spans 10 amino acids. The DNA for the CDR3 is TGTGCCAGCGGGCACACTGAAGCTTTCTTT. Translating gives CASGHTEAFF.

This chain joins TRBV11-2 and TRBJ1-2, with 9 bases fitting TRBD1. Losses at the gene ends were 3 bases for V and 5 bases for J; bases not matched to a gene: 4. Germline loops: CDR1 SGHAT, CDR2 FQNNGV. The CDR3 is made up of 14 amino acids. The CDR3 region is CASSFDRGGYGYTF. CDR3 DNA: TGTGCCAGCAGCTTCGACAGGGGGGGATATGGCTACACCTTC.

The chain employs TRBV29-1 and TRBJ2-7, with 7 bases that match TRBD1. Germline trimming cut 6 bases from V and 9 bases from J; bases unmatched to any gene: 14. CDR1 is SQVTM, CDR2 ANQGSEA, per germline. The length of the CDR3 is 13 residues. CDR3 nucleotides: TGCAGCGTGGCATGGACAGGAGCGGTCGGGCAGTACTTC. Its protein product is CSVAWTGAVGQYF.

V and J are TRBV13 and TRBJ1-3, with TRBD1 matching over 9 bases. V was clipped by 5 bases and J by 4 bases; unmatched bases: 9. Germline-derived CDR1 and CDR2 are PRHDT and FYEKMQ (reference sequence). This CDR3 contains 16 residues. In nucleotides, the CDR3 is TGTGCCAGCAGCGAGGGGACAGGGACGCTAGGAAACACCATATATTTT. It is translated as CASSEGTGTLGNTIYF.

The CDR3 region is CASSFRTATEAFF. The DNA of the CDR3 is TGTGCCAGCAGTTTCCGGACAGCAACTGAAGCTTTCTTT. J is TRBJ1-1 and V is TRBV12-3 or TRBV12-4, with D maybe TRBD1 (6 bases). The CDR3 runs 13 residues. V dropped 3 bases and J dropped 5 bases, with 10 bases sitting between them.

The rearrangement uses TRBV9 and TRBJ1-1; weak D call: TRBD1 (6 bases). From germline, CDR1 is SGDLS and CDR2 YYNGEE. The V end was cut by 4 bases, the J end by 6 bases, with 22 bases between. There are 16 residues in the CDR3. This CDR3 is CASSPRGGGIGPEAFF. CDR3 bases: TGTGCCAGCAGCCCCCGAGGGGGGGGGATCGGGCCTGAAGCTTTCTTT. The full variable domain, completed using reference TRBV9 and TRBJ1-1, is DSGVTQTPKHLITATGQRVTLRCSPRSGDLSVYWYQQSLDQGLQFLIQYYNGEERAKGNILERFSAQQFPDLHSELNLSSLELGDSALYFCASSPRGGGIGPEAFFGQGTRLTVV.

This clone was counted a few times. An end of the junction does not agree with germline; a read error may underlie this. The CDR3 nucleotides read TGTGCCAGCAGCTTAGAGGAGGGGTTTACTAATCAAAAACTGTTTTTT. Its translation: CASSLEEGFTNQKLFF. J is TRBJ1-4 and V is TRBV7-6, with D tentatively TRBD1 (5 bases). The CDR3 is made up of 16 amino acids. The germline V gene encodes CDR1 SGHVS and CDR2 FNYEAQ.

To note about this clone: Its ends do not fully match the called genes, so a read error is possible. The chain combines TRBV29-1 with TRBJ1-1; no reliable D call. The CDR3 has 11 residues. Germline values: CDR1 SQVTM, CDR2 ANQGSEA. CDR3 DNA: TGTGCTTCAGTCGTGATCACTGAAGCTTTCTTT. Its translation: CASVVITEAFF.

The chain employs TRBV6-6 and TRBJ1-1; D gene ambiguous. V shed 4 bases and J shed 6 bases, with 12 bases lying between them. CDR1 is MNHNY and CDR2 is SVGAGI in the germline V gene (reference sequence). The CDR3 consists of 13 residues. This CDR3 is CASSFLGRSEAFF. CDR3 in DNA: TGTGCCAGCAGTTTCCTGGGCCGATCTGAAGCTTTCTTT.

The gene calls are TRBV5-6 and TRBJ1-2; 9 bases align to TRBD1. V was pared by 0 bases and J by 2 bases, with 5 bases of the junction left unmatched. CDR3 size: 16 residues. Looked up from germline, CDR1 is SGHDT and CDR2 is YYEEEE. CDR3 loop: CASSLDLGQGNYGYTF. The CDR3 DNA is TGTGCCAGCAGCTTGGACTTAGGACAGGGGAACTATGGCTACACCTTC. The full variable domain, in which reference TRBV5-6 and TRBJ1-2 provide the parts outside the CDR3, is DAGVTQSPTHLIKTRGQQVTLRCSPKSGHDTVSWYQQALGQGPQFIFQYYEEEERQRGNFPDRFSGHQFPNYSSELNVNALLLGDSALYLCASSLDLGQGNYGYTFGSGTRLTVV.

The chain uses TRBV19 and TRBJ2-6, with D hard to call. Per germline, CDR1 LNHDA and CDR2 SQIVND (reference sequence). The ends were cut back, 10 bases at V and 0 bases at J, with 7 bases in the middle. This CDR3 has 13 amino acids. The CDR3 nucleotides are TGTGCCACCGAGTACTCTGGGGCCAACGTCCTGACTTTC. Translated: CATEYSGANVLTF.

This rearrangement joins TRBV13 to TRBJ1-2, with 8 bases aligning to TRBD1. CDR1 PRHDT and CDR2 FYEKMQ come from the germline V gene (reference sequence). CDR3 length: 13 amino acids. V was pared by 0 bases and J by 8 bases, with 2 bases of the junction left unmatched. CDR3 coding DNA: TGTGCCAGCAGCTTAGGACAGGGGGAAGGCTACACCTTC. Translation: CASSLGQGEGYTF. Together with reference TRBV13 and TRBJ1-2, the CDR3 gives the full variable domain: AAGVIQSPRHLIKEKRETATLKCYPIPRHDTVYWYQQGPGQDPQFLISFYEKMQSDKGSIPDRFSAQQFSDYHSELNMSSLELGDSALYFCASSLGQGEGYTFGSGTRLTVV.

The chain joins TRBV4-1 to TRBJ1-1, with D maybe TRBD1 (6 bases). This CDR3 contains 15 residues. CDR1 is MGHRA, CDR2 YSYEKL, per germline. V lost 0 bases and J 8 bases, leaving 16 bases between the germline ends. CDR3 nucleotide sequence: TGCGCCAGCAGCCAAGAGGCGCAGGGGTTGAGGGAAGCTTTCTTT. This gives the protein CASSQEAQGLREAFF.

J is TRBJ1-1 and V is TRBV19; D ambiguous. This CDR3 comprises 12 residues. Germline CDR1 is LNHDA and CDR2 is SQIVND (reference sequence). Trimming stripped 5 bases from V and 0 bases from J, with 4 bases between. The CDR3 DNA is TGTGCCAGTAGTTTTATGAACACTGAAGCTTTCTTT. It specifies CASSFMNTEAFF.

This clone was seen once. The rearrangement joins TRBV16 to TRBJ2-5; TRBD2 agrees at 7 bases. This CDR3 region has 16 residues. J was trimmed by 3 bases and V by 2 bases; bases with no gene match: 9. The germline gives CDR1 KGHSY, CDR2 FQNENV. The CDR3 sequence: CASSQKEGGLEETQYF. Written as DNA, the CDR3 is TGTGCCAGCAGCCAAAAGGAGGGAGGGCTGGAAGAGACCCAGTACTTC.